These 10 T cell receptor beta chains were sequenced from one sample in a study of T cells expressing NK-cell markers. From its re-call of the 5' RACE reads, TCRdb lists each CDR3 protein once, without DNA. The listing records some 110,000 distinct CDR3 sequences. Sequenced: blood T cells: a sorted CD56 or NKG2C T cell subset, CD4+ or CD8+ T cells, or bulk PBMC T cells (not recorded which). These TCRs come from a woman aged 18 to 75 in good health.

CDR3 loop: CASSDGRYSNQPQHF. The chain combines TRBV2 with TRBJ1-5. The germline V gene has CDR1 SNHLY and CDR2 FYNNEI. The CDR3 has 15 residues.

The V gene is TRBV29-1, the J gene TRBJ1-2; TCRdb returns TRBD1, unconfirmable since there is no DNA. The germline V gene encodes CDR1 SQVTM and CDR2 ANQGSEA. The CDR3 is 12 amino acids. CDR3 region: CSVVGGGYGYTF.

The chain employs TRBV29-1 and TRBJ2-6; TCRdb's D gene call, TRBD1, goes unchecked for lack of DNA. CDR1 SQVTM and CDR2 ANQGSEA come from the germline V gene. This CDR3 has 12 amino acids. The CDR3: CSVLRETNVLTF.

This chain connects TRBV30 to TRBJ2-7; TCRdb calls TRBD1, which cannot be checked without DNA. The V gene's germline CDR1 is GTSNPN and CDR2 SVGIG (reference sequence). The CDR3 totals 12 residues. CDR3 loop: CAWRGDSAEQYF.

V is TRBV7-6 and J is TRBJ2-1. The CDR3 loop spans 15 amino acids. Germline-derived CDR1 and CDR2 are SGHVS and FNYEAQ. CDR3 sequence reads: CASSLGSESYNEQFF.

V is TRBV4-3 and J is TRBJ2-2; without DNA, the TCRdb call of TRBD2 cannot be checked. This CDR3 is 16 amino acids long. Germline CDR1 LGHNA, CDR2 YSLEER. CDR3 amino acids: CASSHGPALNTGELFF.

The chain recombines TRBV15 with TRBJ1-2. CDR1 and CDR2 (germline): LNHNV, YYDKDF (reference sequence). This CDR3 region has 13 residues. The CDR3 loop is CATSPAKSYGYTF.

The chain joins TRBV27 to TRBJ1-2; TCRdb lists TRBD1, though no DNA is available to test this call. There are 13 residues in the CDR3. Germline lookup yields CDR1 MNHEY and CDR2 SMNVEV (reference sequence). This chain's CDR3 is CASSWATGFGYTF.

This sequence joins TRBV19 and TRBJ1-1; TCRdb's D gene call, TRBD1, goes unchecked for lack of DNA. This CDR3 spans 13 amino acids. CDR1 and CDR2 from the germline V gene are LNHDA and SQIVND (reference sequence). The CDR3 is CASTLTTGSEAFF.

The chain recombines TRBV12-3 or TRBV12-4 with TRBJ2-7. This CDR3 has 18 amino acids. The CDR3 sequence: CASSFREYFPPNSYEQYF.